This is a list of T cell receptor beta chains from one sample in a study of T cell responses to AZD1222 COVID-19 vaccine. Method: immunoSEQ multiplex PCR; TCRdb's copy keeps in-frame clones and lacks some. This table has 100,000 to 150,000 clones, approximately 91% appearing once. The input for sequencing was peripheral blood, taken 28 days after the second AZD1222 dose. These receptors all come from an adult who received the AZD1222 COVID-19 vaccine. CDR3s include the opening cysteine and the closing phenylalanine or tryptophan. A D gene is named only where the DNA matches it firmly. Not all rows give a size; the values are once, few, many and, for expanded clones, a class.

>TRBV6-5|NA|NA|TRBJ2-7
TGTGCCAGCCATGCCGGGGGGCGCGGGAACGAGCAGTACTTC
CASHAGGRGNEQYF
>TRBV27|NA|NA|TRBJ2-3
TGTGCCAGCAGCCCCGTAGGGCCCACAGATACGCAGTATTTT
CASSPVGPTDTQYF
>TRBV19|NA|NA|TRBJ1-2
TGTGCCAGTAGGCCCGCTGGGGGCAACTATGGCTACACCTTC
CASRPAGGNYGYTF
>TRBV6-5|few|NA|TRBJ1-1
TGTGCCAGCAGTCAGACCATAGGGAACACTGAAGCTTTCTTT
CASSQTIGNTEAFF
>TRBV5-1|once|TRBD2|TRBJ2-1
TGCGCCAGCAGCTTGCAAGCGGGAGGTAATAATGAGCAGTTCTTC
CASSLQAGGNNEQFF
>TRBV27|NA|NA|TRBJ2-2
TGTGCCAGCAAGGAGGTCCCAAACACCGGGGAGCTGTTTTTT
CASKEVPNTGELFF
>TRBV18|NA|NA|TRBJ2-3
TGTGCCAGCTCCCCTGGGAGGCAAGATACGCAGTATTTT
CASSPGRQDTQYF
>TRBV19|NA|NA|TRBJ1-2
TGTGCCGCCCGGAAGACGGGCGGTCTGGGCTATGGCTACACCTTC
CAARKTGGLGYGYTF
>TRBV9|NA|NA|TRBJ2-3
TGTGCCAGCAGCGTAGAGAGGGGAACAGATACGCAGTATTTT
CASSVERGTDTQYF
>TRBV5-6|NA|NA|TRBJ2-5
TGTGCCAGCAGCTTGGTTCAAGAGACCCAGTACTTC
CASSLVQETQYF
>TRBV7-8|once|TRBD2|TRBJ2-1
TGTGCCAGCAGCATAGCGGGACCTAACTACAATGAGCAGTTCTTC
CASSIAGPNYNEQFF
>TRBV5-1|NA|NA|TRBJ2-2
TGCGCCAGCAGCGAGACGGCTGATAGAGGGGAGCTGTTTTTT
CASSETADRGELFF
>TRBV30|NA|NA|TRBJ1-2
TGTGCCTGGGAGCCCCGGGACACTCTATCCAACGGCTACACCTTC
CAWEPRDTLSNGYTF
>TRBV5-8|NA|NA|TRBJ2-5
TGTGCCAGCAGCAGACTAGGAGAGACCCAGTACTTC
CASSRLGETQYF
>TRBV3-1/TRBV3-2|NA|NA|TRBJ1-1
TGTGCCAGCAGCCGACTGAGGACAGTGAGGACTGAAGCTTTCTTT
CASSRLRTVRTEAFF
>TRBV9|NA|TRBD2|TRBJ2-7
TGTGCCAGCAGCGTAGGGACTAGCGGGAGGTTCAGGTCCTACGAGCAGTACTTC
CASSVGTSGRFRSYEQYF
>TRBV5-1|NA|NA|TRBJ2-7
TGCGCCAGCAGCCCTCAAAAGGGATATTCCTACGAGCAGTACTTC
CASSPQKGYSYEQYF